Below, 6 T cell receptor beta chains from the same sample are listed, as sequenced in a study of technical replicates of blood from a handful of donors. The assay was immunoSEQ multiplex PCR, and TCRdb's table has in-frame clones only and misses some. The data hold 100,000 or so clones, with 95% observed a single time. Material for sequencing was T cells isolated from PBMCs. These receptors came from a human donor in good health.

This chain uses TRBV28 with TRBJ2-2, with 8 bases identical to TRBD2. J gave up 4 bases and V 7 bases, and 14 bases lay outside the gene matches. The CDR3 sequence is 17 residues long. Germline V gene data show CDR1 as MDHEN and CDR2 as SYDVKM. The CDR3 region is CASTAWVAGGLTGELFF. CDR3 nucleotides: TGTGCCAGCACCGCGTGGGTGGCGGGAGGCCTCACCGGGGAGCTGTTTTTT.

The chain has TRBV30 and TRBJ2-7; D perhaps matches TRBD2 (6 bases). CDR1 and CDR2 from the germline V gene are GTSNPN and SVGIG (reference sequence). Deletions cut 5 bases from V and 2 bases from J, with 13 bases between. This CDR3 spans 13 amino acids. CDR3 in amino acids: CAWGPTRAYEQYF. CDR3 nucleotide sequence: TGTGCCTGGGGACCGACTAGAGCCTACGAGCAGTACTTC.

The V and J genes are TRBV19 and TRBJ2-3, with no clear D. This CDR3 is built from 14 residues. Trimming stripped 6 bases from V and 2 bases from J, with 12 bases between. Germline values: CDR1 LNHDA, CDR2 SQIVND (reference sequence). In DNA form, the CDR3 reads TGTGCCAGTAGGGGCTCTTCGATCACAGATACGCAGTATTTT. This encodes CASRGSSITDTQYF.

V gene TRBV28 combines with J gene TRBJ1-2; D perhaps matches TRBD1 (6 bases). V shed 6 bases and J shed 4 bases, with 18 bases lying between them. CDR1 is MDHEN and CDR2 is SYDVKM in the germline V gene. This CDR3 spans 15 amino acids. The CDR3 DNA is TGTGCCAGCAGAGCTTCGGACAGATACATCTATGGCTACACCTTC. It translates to CASRASDRYIYGYTF.

This clone was counted once. The chain combines TRBV19 with TRBJ1-1; D gene ambiguous. This CDR3 has 18 amino acids. The V end lost 3 bases, the J end lost 1 base, and 21 bases lay between the germline ends. Germline assignment: CDR1 LNHDA and CDR2 SQIVND (reference sequence). The chain's CDR3 is CASSIPSSQSPTNTEAFF. In nucleotides, the CDR3 is TGTGCCAGTAGTATCCCGTCATCCCAATCCCCTACGAACACTGAAGCTTTCTTT.

The rearrangement uses TRBV27 and TRBJ2-1, with 11 bases fitting TRBD2. Trimming removed 8 bases from V and 11 bases from J; junction bases left unmatched: 11. This CDR3 comprises 14 residues. Per germline, CDR1 MNHEY and CDR2 SMNVEV (reference sequence). The DNA of the CDR3 is TGTGCCAGCGGAGGTACGGCTAGCGGGAGGAAGCAGTTCTTC. Translation: CASGGTASGRKQFF.